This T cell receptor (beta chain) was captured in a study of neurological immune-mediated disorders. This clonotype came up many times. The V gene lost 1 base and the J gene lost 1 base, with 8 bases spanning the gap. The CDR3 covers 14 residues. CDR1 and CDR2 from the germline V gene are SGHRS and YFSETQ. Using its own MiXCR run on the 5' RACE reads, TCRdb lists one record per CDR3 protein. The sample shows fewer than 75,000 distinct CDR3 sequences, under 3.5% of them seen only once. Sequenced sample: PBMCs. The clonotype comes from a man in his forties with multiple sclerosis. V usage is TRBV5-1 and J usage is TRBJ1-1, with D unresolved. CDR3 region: CASSLRPENTEAFF. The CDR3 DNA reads TGCGCCAGCAGCTTGAGACCAGAGAACACTGAAGCTTTCTTT.